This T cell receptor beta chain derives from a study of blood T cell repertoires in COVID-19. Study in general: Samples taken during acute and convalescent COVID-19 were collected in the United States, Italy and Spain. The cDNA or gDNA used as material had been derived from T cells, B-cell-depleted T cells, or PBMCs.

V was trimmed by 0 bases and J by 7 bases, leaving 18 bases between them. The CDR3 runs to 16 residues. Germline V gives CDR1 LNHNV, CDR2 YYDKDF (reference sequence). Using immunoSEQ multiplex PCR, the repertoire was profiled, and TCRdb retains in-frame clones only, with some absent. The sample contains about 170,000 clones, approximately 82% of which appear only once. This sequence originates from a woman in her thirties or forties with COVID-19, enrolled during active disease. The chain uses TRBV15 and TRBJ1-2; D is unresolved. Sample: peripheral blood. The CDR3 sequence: CATSRDRPSGSSGYTF. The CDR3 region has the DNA TGTGCCACCAGCAGAGATAGGCCATCGGGGTCTAGTGGCTACACCTTC.